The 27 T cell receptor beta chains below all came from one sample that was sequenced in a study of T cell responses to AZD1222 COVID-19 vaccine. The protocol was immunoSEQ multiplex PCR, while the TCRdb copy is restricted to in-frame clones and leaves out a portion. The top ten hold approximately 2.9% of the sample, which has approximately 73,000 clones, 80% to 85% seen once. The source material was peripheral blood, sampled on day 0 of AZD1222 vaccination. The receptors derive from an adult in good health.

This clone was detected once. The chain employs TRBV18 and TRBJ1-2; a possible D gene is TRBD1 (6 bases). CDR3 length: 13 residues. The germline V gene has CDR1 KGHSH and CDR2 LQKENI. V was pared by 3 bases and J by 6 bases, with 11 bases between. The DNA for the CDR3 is TGTGCCAGCTCACCCGGACAGAACCATGGCTACACCTTC. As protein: CASSPGQNHGYTF.

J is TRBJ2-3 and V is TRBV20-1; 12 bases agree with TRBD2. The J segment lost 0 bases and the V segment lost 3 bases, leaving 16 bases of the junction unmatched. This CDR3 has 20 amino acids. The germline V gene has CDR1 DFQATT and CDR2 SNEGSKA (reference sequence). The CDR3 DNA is TGCAGTGCTAGTAGACAGCTACTAGCGGGGGGTCTGTCTAGCACAGATACGCAGTATTTT. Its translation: CSASRQLLAGGLSSTDTQYF.

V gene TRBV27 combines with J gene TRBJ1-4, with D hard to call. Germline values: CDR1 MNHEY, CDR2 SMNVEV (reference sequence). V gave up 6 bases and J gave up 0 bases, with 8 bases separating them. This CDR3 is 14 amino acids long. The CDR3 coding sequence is TGTGCCAGCAGGCCACTGGCAACTAATGAAAAACTGTTTTTT. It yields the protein CASRPLATNEKLFF. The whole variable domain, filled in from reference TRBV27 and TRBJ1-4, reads EAQVTQNPRYLITVTGKKLTVTCSQNMNHEYMSWYRQDPGLGLRQIYYSMNVEVTDKGDVPEGYKVSRKEKRNFPLILESPSPNQTSLYFCASRPLATNEKLFFGSGTQLSVL.

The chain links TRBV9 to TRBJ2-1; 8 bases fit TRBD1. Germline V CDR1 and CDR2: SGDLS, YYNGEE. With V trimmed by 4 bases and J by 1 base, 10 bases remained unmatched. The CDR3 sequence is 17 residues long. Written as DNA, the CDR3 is TGTGCCAGCAGCCTTACGGACAGGGTGCGTTCCTACAATGAGCAGTTCTTC. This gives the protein CASSLTDRVRSYNEQFF.

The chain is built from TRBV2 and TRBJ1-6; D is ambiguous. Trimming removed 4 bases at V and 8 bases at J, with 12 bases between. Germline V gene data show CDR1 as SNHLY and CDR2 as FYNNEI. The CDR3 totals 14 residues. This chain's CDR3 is CASSGLGWDSPLHF. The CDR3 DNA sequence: TGTGCCAGCAGTGGACTGGGCTGGGATTCACCCCTCCACTTT.

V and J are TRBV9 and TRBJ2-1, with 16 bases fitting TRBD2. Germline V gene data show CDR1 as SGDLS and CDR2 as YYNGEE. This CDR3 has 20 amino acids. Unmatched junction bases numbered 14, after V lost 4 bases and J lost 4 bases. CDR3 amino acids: CASSLKPGLAGGPSYNEQFF. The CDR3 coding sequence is TGTGCCAGCAGCCTTAAGCCGGGACTAGCGGGGGGGCCGAGTTACAATGAGCAGTTCTTC.

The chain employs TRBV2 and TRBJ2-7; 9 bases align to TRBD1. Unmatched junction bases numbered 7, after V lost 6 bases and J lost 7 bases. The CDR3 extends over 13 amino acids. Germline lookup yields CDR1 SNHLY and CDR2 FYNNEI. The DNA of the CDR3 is TGTGCCAGCAGGAGGGGACAGGGTGAGGAGCAGTACTTC. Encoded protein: CASRRGQGEEQYF.

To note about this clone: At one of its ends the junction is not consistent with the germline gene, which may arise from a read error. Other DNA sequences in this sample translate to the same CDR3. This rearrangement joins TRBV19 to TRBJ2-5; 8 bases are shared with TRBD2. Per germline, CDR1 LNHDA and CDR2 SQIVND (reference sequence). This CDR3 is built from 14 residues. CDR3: CASSKLAEQETQYF. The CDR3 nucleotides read TGCGCCAGTAGTAAACTAGCGGAACAAGAGACCCAGTACTTC.

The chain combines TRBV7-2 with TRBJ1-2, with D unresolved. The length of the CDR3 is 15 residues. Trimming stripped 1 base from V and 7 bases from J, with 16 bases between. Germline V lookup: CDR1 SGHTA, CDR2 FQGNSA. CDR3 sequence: CASSLDPSEVSGYTF. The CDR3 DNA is TGTGCCAGCAGCTTAGACCCCTCGGAGGTATCTGGCTACACCTTC. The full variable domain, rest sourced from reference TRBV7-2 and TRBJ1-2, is GAGVSQSPSNKVTEKGKDVELRCDPISGHTALYWYRQSLGQGLEFLIYFQGNSAPDKSGLPSDRFSAERTGGSVSTLTIQRTQQEDSAVYLCASSLDPSEVSGYTFGSGTRLTVV.

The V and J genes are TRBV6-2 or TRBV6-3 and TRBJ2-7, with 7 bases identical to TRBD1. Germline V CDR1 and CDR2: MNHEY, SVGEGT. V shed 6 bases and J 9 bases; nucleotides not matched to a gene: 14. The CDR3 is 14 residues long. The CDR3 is CASSSGQAPPAQYF. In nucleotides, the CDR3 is TGTGCCAGCAGCTCCGGACAGGCGCCCCCGGCGCAGTACTTC.

CDR3 in amino acids: CASTPLLQADTIASGANVLTF. The DNA of the CDR3 is TGTGCCAGCACTCCCCTACTCCAGGCCGACACGATTGCCTCTGGGGCCAACGTCCTGACTTTC. This chain links TRBV7-8 with TRBJ2-6; unclear D gene. The germline CDR1 and CDR2 sequences are SGHVS and FQNEAQ. The CDR3 loop spans 21 amino acids. The V gene lost 7 bases and the J gene lost 0 bases, with 28 bases spanning the gap.

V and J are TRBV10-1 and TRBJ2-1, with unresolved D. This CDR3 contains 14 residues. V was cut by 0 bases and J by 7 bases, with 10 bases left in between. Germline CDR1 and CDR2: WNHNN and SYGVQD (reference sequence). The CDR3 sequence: CASSESPEVNEQFF. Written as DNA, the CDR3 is TGCGCCAGCAGTGAGTCGCCAGAGGTGAATGAGCAGTTCTTC.

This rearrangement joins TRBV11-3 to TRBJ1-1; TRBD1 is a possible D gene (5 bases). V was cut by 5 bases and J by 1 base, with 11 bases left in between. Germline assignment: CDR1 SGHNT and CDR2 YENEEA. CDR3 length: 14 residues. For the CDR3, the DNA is TGTGCCAGCAGCCCGGGACCGGCGAACACTGAAGCTTTCTTT. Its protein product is CASSPGPANTEAFF.

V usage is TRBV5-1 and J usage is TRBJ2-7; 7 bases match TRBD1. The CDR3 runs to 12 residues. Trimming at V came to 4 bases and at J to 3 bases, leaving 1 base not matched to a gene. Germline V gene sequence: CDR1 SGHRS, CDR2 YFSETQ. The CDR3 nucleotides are TGCGCCAGCAGCGCAGGGGGCTACGAGCAGTACTTC. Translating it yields CASSAGGYEQYF.

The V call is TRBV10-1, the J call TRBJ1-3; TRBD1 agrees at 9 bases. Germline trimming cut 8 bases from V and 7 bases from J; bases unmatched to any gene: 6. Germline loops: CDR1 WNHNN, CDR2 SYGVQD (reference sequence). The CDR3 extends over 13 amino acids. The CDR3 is CASGDRVRNTIYF. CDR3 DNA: TGCGCCAGCGGGGACAGGGTACGGAACACCATATATTTT.

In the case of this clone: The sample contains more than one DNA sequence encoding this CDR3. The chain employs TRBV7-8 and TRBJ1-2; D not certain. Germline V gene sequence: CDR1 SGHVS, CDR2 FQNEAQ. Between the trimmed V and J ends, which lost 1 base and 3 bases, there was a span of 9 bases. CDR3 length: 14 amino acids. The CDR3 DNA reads TGTGCCAGCAGCTTAGGAGGGTTTCACTATGGCTACACCTTC. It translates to CASSLGGFHYGYTF.

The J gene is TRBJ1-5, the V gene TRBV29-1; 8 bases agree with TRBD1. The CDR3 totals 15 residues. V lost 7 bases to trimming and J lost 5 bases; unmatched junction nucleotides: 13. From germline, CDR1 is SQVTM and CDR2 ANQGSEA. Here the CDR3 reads CSARQGMGSDQPQHF. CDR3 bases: TGCAGCGCCAGACAGGGGATGGGGTCGGATCAGCCCCAGCATTTT.

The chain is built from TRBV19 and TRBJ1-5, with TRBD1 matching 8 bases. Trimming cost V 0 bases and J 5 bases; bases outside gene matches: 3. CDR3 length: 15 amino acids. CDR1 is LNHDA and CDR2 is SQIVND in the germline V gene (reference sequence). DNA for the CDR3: TGTGCCAGTAGTATAGAGAGGACAGGGCATCAGCCCCAGCATTTT. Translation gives CASSIERTGHQPQHF.

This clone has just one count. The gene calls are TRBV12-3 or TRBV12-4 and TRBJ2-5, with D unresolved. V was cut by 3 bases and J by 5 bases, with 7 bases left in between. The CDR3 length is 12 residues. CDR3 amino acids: CASSFHQETQYF. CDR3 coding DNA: TGTGCCAGCAGTTTTCATCAGGAGACCCAGTACTTC.

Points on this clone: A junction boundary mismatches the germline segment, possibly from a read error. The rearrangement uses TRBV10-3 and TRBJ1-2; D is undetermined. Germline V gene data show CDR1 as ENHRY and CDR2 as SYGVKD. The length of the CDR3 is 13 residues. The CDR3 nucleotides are TGTGCCACCAGTCTGACGTCTGGGGATGGCTACACCTTC. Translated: CATSLTSGDGYTF.

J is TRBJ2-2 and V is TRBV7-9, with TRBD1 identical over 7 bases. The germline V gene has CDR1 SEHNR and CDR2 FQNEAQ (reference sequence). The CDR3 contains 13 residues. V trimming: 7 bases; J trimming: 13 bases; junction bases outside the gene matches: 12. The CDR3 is CASTPLQGSALFF. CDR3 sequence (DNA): TGTGCCAGCACCCCCTTACAGGGGTCGGCGCTGTTTTTT.

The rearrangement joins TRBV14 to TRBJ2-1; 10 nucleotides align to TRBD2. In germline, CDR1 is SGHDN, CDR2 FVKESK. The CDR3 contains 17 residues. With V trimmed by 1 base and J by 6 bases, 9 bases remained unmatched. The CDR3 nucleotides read TGTGCCAGCAGCCAAGCAAATCGGGCTAGCGGGAGCAATGAGCAGTTCTTC. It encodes CASSQANRASGSNEQFF. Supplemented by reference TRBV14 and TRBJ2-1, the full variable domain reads EAGVTQFPSHSVIEKGQTVTLRCDPISGHDNLYWYRRVMGKEIKFLLHFVKESKQDESGMPNNRFLAERTGGTYSTLKVQPAELEDSGVYFCASSQANRASGSNEQFFGPGTRLTVL.

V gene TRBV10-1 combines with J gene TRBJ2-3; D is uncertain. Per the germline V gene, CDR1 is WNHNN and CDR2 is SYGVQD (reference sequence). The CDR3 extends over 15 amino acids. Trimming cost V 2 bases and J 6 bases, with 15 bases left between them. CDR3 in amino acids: CASSEKVGLRDTQYF. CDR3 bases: TGCGCCAGCAGTGAGAAGGTAGGGCTTAGGGATACGCAGTATTTT.

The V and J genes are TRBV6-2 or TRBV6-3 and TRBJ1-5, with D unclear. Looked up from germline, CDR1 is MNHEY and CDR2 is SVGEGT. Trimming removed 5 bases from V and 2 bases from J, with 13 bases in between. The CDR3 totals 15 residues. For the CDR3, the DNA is TGTGCCAGCAGTAGACCCCCCGGGGGCAATCAGCCCCAGCATTTT. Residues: CASSRPPGGNQPQHF.

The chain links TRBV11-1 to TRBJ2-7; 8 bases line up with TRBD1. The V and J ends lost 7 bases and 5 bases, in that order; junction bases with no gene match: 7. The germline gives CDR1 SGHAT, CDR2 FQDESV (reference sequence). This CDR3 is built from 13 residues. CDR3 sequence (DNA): TGTGCCAGCACCCGGACAGGGTTGGACGAGCAGTACTTC. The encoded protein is CASTRTGLDEQYF.

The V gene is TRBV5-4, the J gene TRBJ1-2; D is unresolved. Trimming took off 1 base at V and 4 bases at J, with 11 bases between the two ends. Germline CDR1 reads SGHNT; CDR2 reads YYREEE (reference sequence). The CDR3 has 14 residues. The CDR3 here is CASSLQSDSYGYTF. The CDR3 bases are TGTGCCAGCAGCTTGCAGAGTGACTCCTATGGCTACACCTTC.

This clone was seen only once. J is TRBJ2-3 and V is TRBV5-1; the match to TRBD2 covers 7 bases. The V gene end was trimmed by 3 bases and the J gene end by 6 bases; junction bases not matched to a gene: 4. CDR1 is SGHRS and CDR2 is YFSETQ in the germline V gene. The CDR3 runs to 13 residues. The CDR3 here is CASSWGGEDTQYF. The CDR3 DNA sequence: TGCGCCAGCAGCTGGGGAGGGGAGGATACGCAGTATTTT.